This T cell receptor (beta chain) was sequenced during a study of blood T cell repertoires in COVID-19. Sequenced by immunoSEQ multiplex PCR; TCRdb stores in-frame clones only, minus some. The sample contains 150,000 to 200,000 clones, 82% of which appear only once. The J segment lost 6 bases and the V segment lost 6 bases, leaving 4 bases of the junction unmatched. Per the germline V gene, CDR1 is ENHRY and CDR2 is SYGVKD. The CDR3 is made up of 12 amino acids. This clone was seen ten or more times. This TCR was recovered from a woman aged 55 to 70 with acute COVID-19. The sequenced sample consisted of PBMCs or T cells enriched from blood (not recorded which). The rearrangement links TRBV10-3 to TRBJ2-7; 8 bases line up with TRBD1. This CDR3 reads CAIRADRGEQYF. The CDR3 bases are TGTGCCATCAGAGCTGACAGGGGCGAGCAGTACTTC.